Presented here are 5 T cell receptor beta chains from one specimen sequenced in a study of STAT5B mutations in CD4+ large granular lymphocyte leukemia. The assay was immunoSEQ multiplex PCR, and TCRdb's table has in-frame clones only and misses some. The sample yields tens of thousands of clones, roughly 76% seen once. The sample consisted of CD4+ T cells from blood buffy coats. Source of these receptors: a human donor in good health.

The chain links TRBV18 to TRBJ2-3, with D unclear. Trimming cost V 3 bases and J 1 base, with 20 bases left between them. CDR1 KGHSH and CDR2 LQKENI come from the germline V gene. This CDR3 region has 18 residues. CDR3 DNA sequence: TGTGCCAGCTCACCCAGCCCTCGGTGGCGCCCGGGCACAGATACGCAGTATTTT. Protein: CASSPSPRWRPGTDTQYF.

V usage is TRBV7-8 and J usage is TRBJ2-5; TRBD1 or TRBD2 may be the D gene (6 bases each). Trimming stripped 2 bases from V and 4 bases from J, with 11 bases between. This CDR3 is 14 amino acids long. Germline-derived CDR1 and CDR2 are SGHVS and FQNEAQ. The CDR3 loop reads CASSLRGALETQYF. The CDR3 coding sequence is TGTGCCAGCAGCTTAAGGGGGGCATTAGAGACCCAGTACTTC.

J is TRBJ1-2 and V is TRBV5-1, with D uncertain. CDR1 and CDR2 (germline): SGHRS, YFSETQ. V lost 0 bases and J lost 5, with 11 bases in between. The CDR3 loop spans 14 amino acids. The CDR3 nucleotides read TGCGCCAGCAGCTTGGGTGAAGGGCAATATGGCTACACCTTC. It translates to CASSLGEGQYGYTF.

Turning to this clone: An end of the junction does not agree with germline; a read error may underlie this. V is TRBV7-8 and J is TRBJ1-3; D possibly corresponds to TRBD1 (6 bases). This CDR3 region has 15 residues. CDR1 SGHVS and CDR2 FQNEAQ come from the germline V gene. The CDR3 DNA reads TGTGCCAGCACCACAACAGGGTTCTCTGGAGACACCATATATTTT. Protein sequence: CASTTTGFSGDTIYF.

V is TRBV11-2 and J is TRBJ2-5, with D tentatively TRBD1 (6 bases). The CDR3 is 16 residues long. The ends were cut back, 5 bases at V and 3 bases at J, with 19 bases in the middle. Germline loops: CDR1 SGHAT, CDR2 FQNNGV. CDR3 in DNA: TGTGCCAGCAGCACCAGGGGCCGGGACACTAAAGAGACCCAGTACTTC. Protein: CASSTRGRDTKETQYF.